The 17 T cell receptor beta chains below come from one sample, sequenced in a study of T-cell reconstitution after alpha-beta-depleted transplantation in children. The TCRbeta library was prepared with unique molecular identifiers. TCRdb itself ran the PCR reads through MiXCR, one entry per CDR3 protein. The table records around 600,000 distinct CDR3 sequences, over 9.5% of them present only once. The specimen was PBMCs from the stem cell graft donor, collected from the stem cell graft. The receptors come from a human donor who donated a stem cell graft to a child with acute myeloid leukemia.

The CDR3 loop reads CASSQDRLLTYEQYF. The CDR3 DNA is TGCGCCAGCAGCCAAGACCGGTTACTGACCTACGAGCAGTACTTC. The rearrangement uses TRBV4-3 and TRBJ2-7; D not resolved. CDR3 length: 15 amino acids. Germline V lookup: CDR1 LGHNA, CDR2 YSLEER. V lost 0 bases and J 2 bases, leaving 11 bases between the germline ends.

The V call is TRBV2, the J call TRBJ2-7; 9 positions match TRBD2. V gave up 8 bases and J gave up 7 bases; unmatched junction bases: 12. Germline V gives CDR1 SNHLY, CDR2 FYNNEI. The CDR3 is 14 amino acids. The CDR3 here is CASRSGLARGEQYF. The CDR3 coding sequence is TGTGCCAGCCGCTCGGGACTAGCACGGGGAGAGCAGTACTTC.

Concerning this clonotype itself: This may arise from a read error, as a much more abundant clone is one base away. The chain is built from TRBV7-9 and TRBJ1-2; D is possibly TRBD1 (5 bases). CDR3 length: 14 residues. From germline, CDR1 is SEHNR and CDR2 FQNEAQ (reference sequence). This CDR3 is CASRVDISPYVYTF. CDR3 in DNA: TGTGCCAGCAGGGTGGACATCTCCCCTTATGTCTACACCTTC.

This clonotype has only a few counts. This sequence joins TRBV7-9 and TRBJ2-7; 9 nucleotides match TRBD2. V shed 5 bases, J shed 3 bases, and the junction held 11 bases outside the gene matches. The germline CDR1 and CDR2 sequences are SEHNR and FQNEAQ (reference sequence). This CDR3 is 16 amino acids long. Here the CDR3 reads CASSLNSASGNYEQYF. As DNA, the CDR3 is TGTGCCAGCAGCCTCAACTCGGCTAGCGGGAACTACGAGCAGTACTTC.

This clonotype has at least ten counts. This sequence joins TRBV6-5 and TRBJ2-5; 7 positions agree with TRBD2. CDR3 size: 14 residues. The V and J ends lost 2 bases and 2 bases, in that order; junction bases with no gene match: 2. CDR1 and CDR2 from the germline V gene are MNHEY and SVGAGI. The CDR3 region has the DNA TGTGCCAGCAGTTACGGGAGGGAGCAAGAGACCCAGTACTTC. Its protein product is CASSYGREQETQYF.

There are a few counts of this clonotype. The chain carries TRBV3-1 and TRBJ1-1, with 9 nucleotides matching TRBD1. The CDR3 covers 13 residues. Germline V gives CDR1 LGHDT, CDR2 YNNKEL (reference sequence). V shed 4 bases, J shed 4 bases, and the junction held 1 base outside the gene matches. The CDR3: CASSRTGATEAFF. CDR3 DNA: TGTGCCAGCAGCCGGACAGGGGCCACTGAAGCTTTCTTT.

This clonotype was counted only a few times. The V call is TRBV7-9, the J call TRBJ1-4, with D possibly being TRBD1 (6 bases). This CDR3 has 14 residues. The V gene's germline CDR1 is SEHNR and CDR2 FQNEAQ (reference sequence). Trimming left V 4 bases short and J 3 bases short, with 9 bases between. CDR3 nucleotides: TGTGCCAGCAGCTCACAGGGTTCTAATGAAAAACTGTTTTTT. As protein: CASSSQGSNEKLFF.

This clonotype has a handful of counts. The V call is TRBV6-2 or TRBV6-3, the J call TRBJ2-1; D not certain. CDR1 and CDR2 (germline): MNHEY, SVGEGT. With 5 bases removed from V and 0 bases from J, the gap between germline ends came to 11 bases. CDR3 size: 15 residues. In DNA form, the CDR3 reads TGTGCCAGCAGTGCGGTTCAGAGCTCCTACAATGAGCAGTTCTTC. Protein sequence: CASSAVQSSYNEQFF.

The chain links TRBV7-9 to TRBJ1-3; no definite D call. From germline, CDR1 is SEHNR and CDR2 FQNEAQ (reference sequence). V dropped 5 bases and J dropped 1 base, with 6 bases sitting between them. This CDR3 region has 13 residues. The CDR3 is CASSPQSGNTIYF. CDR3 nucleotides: TGTGCCAGCAGCCCTCAATCTGGAAACACCATATATTTT.

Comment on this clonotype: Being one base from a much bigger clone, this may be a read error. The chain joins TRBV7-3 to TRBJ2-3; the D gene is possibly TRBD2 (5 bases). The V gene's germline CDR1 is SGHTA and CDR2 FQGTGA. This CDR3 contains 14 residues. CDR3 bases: TGTGCCAGCAGCCTAGGCGGGTATTCGGATAGGCAGTATTTT. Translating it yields CASSLGGYSDRQYF.

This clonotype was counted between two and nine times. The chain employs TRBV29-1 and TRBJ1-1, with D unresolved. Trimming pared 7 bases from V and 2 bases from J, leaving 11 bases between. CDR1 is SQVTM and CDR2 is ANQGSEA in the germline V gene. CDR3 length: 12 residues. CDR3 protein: CSGTRENTEAFF. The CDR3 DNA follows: TGCAGCGGGACGAGGGAAAACACTGAAGCTTTCTTT.

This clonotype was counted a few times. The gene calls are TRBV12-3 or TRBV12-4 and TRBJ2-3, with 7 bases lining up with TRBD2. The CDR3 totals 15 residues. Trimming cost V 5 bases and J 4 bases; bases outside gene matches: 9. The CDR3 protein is CASSSGIGDPDTQYF. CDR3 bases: TGTGCCAGCAGTAGCGGGATCGGGGACCCAGATACGCAGTATTTT.

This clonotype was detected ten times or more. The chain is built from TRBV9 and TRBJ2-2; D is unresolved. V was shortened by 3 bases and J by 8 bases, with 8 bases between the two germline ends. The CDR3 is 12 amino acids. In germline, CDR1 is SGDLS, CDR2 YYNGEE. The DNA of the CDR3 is TGTGCCAGCAGCGCCCTCGGGGGGGAGCTGTTTTTT. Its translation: CASSALGGELFF.

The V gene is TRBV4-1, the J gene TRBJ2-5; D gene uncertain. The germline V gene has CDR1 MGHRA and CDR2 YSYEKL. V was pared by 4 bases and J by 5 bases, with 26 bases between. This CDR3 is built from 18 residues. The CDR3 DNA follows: TGCGCCAGCAGCCCTGGGGATCCCATTGACACGCGCAGGGAGACCCAGTACTTC. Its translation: CASSPGDPIDTRRETQYF.

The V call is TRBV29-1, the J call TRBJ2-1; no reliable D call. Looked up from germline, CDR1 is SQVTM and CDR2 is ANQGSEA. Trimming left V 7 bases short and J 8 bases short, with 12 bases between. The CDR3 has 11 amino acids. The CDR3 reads CSANYPDEQFF. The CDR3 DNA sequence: TGCAGCGCCAATTACCCCGATGAGCAGTTCTTC.

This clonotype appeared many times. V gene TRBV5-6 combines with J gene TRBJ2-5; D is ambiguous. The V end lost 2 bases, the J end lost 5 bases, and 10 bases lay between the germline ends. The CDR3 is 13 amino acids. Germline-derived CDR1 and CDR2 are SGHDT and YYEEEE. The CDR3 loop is CASSFSVGETQYF. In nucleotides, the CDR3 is TGTGCCAGCAGCTTCAGCGTAGGGGAGACCCAGTACTTC.

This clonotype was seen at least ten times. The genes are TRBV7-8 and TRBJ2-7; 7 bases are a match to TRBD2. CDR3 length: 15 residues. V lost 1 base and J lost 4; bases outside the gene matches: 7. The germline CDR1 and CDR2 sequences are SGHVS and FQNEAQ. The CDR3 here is CASSLEAGATYEQYF. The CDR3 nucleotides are TGTGCCAGCAGCTTAGAGGCGGGAGCCACTTACGAGCAGTACTTC.